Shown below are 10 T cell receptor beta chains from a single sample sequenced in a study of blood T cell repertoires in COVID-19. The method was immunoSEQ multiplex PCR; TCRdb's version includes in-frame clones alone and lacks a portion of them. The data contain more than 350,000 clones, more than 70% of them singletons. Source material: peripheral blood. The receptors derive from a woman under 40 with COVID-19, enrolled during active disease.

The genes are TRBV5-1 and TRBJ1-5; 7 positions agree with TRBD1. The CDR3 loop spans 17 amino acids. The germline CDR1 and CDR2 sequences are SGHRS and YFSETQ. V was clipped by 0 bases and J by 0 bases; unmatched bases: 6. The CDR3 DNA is TGCGCCAGCAGCTTGGGGGACAGTCCCCTTAGCAATCAGCCCCAGCATTTT. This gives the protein CASSLGDSPLSNQPQHF.

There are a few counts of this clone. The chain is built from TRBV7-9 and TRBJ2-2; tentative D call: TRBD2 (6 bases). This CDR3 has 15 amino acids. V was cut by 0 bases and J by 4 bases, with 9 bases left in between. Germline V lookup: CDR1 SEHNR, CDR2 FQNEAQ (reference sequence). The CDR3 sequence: CASSLASGPTGELFF. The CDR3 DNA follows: TGTGCCAGCAGCTTAGCCAGCGGGCCCACCGGGGAGCTGTTTTTT.

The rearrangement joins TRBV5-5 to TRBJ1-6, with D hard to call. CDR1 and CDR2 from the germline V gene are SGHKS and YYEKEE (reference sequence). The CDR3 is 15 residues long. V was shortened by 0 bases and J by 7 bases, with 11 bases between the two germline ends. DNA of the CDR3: TGTGCCAGCAGCTTGGACGGGGTATTAAATTCACCCCTCCACTTT. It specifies CASSLDGVLNSPLHF.

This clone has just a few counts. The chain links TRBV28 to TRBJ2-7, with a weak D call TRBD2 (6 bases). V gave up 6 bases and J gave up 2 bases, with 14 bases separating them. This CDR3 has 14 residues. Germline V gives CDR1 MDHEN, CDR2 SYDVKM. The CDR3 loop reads CASSLHGGAYEQYF. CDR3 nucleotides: TGTGCCAGCAGCCTACATGGCGGGGCCTACGAGCAGTACTTC.

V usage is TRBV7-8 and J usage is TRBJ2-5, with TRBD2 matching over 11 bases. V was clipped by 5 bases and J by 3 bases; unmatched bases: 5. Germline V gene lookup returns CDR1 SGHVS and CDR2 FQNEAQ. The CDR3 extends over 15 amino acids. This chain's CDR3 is CASSETGLAEETQYF. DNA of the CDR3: TGTGCCAGCAGCGAAACGGGACTAGCGGAAGAGACCCAGTACTTC.

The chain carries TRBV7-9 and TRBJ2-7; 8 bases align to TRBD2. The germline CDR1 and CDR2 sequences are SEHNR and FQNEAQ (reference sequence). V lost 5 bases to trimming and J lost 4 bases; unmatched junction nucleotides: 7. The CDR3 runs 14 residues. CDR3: CASSTSGRRYEQYF. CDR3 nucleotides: TGTGCCAGCAGCACCAGCGGGAGAAGATACGAGCAGTACTTC.

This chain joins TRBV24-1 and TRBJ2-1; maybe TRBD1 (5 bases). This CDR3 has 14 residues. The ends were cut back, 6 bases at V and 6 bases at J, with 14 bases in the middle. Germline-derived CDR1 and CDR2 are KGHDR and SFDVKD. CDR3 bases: TGTGCCACCAGTCAGGCAGGGTCGGTCAATGAGCAGTTCTTC. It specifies CATSQAGSVNEQFF.

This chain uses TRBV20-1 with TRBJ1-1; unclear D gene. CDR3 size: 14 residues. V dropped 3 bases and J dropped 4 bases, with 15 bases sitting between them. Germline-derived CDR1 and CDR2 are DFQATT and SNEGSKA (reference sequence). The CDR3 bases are TGCAGTGCTAGTGGAGAGAGATGGAGCACTGAAGCTTTCTTT. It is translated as CSASGERWSTEAFF.

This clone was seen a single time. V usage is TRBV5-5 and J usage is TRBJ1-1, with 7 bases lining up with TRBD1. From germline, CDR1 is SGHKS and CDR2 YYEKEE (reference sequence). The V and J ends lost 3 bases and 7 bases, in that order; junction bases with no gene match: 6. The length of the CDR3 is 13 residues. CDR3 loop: CASSSRQGSEAFF. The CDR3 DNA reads TGTGCCAGCAGCTCACGACAGGGTAGTGAAGCTTTCTTT.

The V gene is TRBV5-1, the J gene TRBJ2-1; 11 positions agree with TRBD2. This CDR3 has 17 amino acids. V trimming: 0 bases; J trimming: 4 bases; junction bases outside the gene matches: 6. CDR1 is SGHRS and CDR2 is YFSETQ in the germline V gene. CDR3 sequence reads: CASSLGVAGGNYNEQFF. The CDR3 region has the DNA TGCGCCAGCAGCTTGGGCGTAGCGGGAGGGAATTACAATGAGCAGTTCTTC.